One sample yielded the 8 T cell receptor beta chains listed below, sequenced in a study of cytomegalovirus exposure and HLA in healthy donors. Use of 60 Vbeta and 13 Jbeta primers characterized the PCR. The assay was immunoSEQ multiplex PCR, and TCRdb's table has in-frame clones only and misses some. The table has approximately 97,000 clones, 81% seen once. Input material: PBMCs. The receptors derive from a woman between 70 and 85 years old in good health and CMV-seropositive.

The chain couples TRBV29-1 to TRBJ1-1; D is unclear. Trimming left V 2 bases short and J 1 base short, with 20 bases between. The CDR3 spans 17 residues. Germline V lookup: CDR1 SQVTM, CDR2 ANQGSEA. The CDR3 DNA follows: TGCAGCGTTGAACCATCGGGGTGGAGCCCAGAGAACACTGAAGCTTTCTTT. This translates into CSVEPSGWSPENTEAFF.

This sequence joins TRBV5-6 and TRBJ2-2; 9 positions match TRBD1. Germline CDR1 is SGHDT and CDR2 is YYEEEE. V gave up 0 bases and J gave up 5 bases; unmatched junction bases: 8. The CDR3 sequence is 17 residues long. As DNA, the CDR3 is TGTGCCAGCAGCTTGGCCGCAGGGACAGGGAGGACCGGGGAGCTGTTTTTT. This encodes CASSLAAGTGRTGELFF.

The chain recombines TRBV9 with TRBJ2-1; 11 bases fit TRBD1. V lost 2 bases to trimming and J lost 7 bases; unmatched junction nucleotides: 8. CDR1 is SGDLS, CDR2 YYNGEE, per germline. CDR3 length: 16 residues. CDR3 protein: CASSVAGQGAYNEQFF. For the CDR3, the DNA is TGTGCCAGCAGCGTGGCCGGACAGGGGGCGTATAATGAGCAGTTCTTC.

The chain combines TRBV6-5 with TRBJ2-2, with no clear D. V lost 2 bases and J lost 3, with 10 bases in between. This CDR3 contains 15 residues. Germline loops: CDR1 MNHEY, CDR2 SVGAGI. The CDR3 nucleotides read TGTGCCAGCAGTTACAAGGCCGGAGACACCGGGGAGCTGTTTTTT. As protein: CASSYKAGDTGELFF.

This clone was seen a single time. The chain links TRBV14 to TRBJ1-2; D unresolved. The CDR3 length is 13 residues. V gave up 4 bases and J gave up 3 bases, with 9 bases separating them. From germline, CDR1 is SGHDN and CDR2 FVKESK. CDR3 loop: CASSPRMDYGYTF. CDR3 DNA: TGTGCCAGCAGCCCGAGGATGGACTATGGCTACACCTTC.

The chain couples TRBV18 to TRBJ1-1, with TRBD1 identical over 7 bases. The V gene's germline CDR1 is KGHSH and CDR2 LQKENI. J lost 1 base, V lost 2 bases, and 4 bases had no gene match. This CDR3 contains 15 residues. The CDR3 coding sequence is TGTGCCAGCTCACCAGGGGCAGGGGGGAACACTGAAGCTTTCTTT. Encoded protein: CASSPGAGGNTEAFF.

This chain joins TRBV7-2 and TRBJ2-7; D perhaps matches TRBD2 (5 bases). CDR3 length: 14 amino acids. Germline V gives CDR1 SGHTA, CDR2 FQGNSA. Between the trimmed V and J ends, which lost 2 bases and 1 base, there was a span of 9 bases. CDR3 sequence: CASSLSPGSYEQYF. CDR3 nucleotide sequence: TGTGCCAGCAGCTTATCCCCGGGATCCTACGAGCAGTACTTC. Variable domain in full (rest from reference TRBV7-2 and TRBJ2-7): GAGVSQSPSNKVTEKGKDVELRCDPISGHTALYWYRQSLGQGLEFLIYFQGNSAPDKSGLPSDRFSAERTGGSVSTLTIQRTQQEDSAVYLCASSLSPGSYEQYFGPGTRLTVT.

The chain recombines TRBV10-3 with TRBJ2-1; tentatively, D is TRBD1 (6 bases). The CDR3 consists of 14 residues. Germline CDR1 reads ENHRY; CDR2 reads SYGVKD. The V and J ends lost 2 bases and 9 bases respectively, with 14 bases between them. CDR3 amino acids: CAISEGTGYGEQFF. As DNA, the CDR3 is TGTGCCATCAGTGAGGGTACAGGGTACGGTGAGCAGTTCTTC.